This T cell receptor (beta chain) is drawn from a study of blood T cell repertoires in COVID-19. Study processing details: Reference gene primer amplification in the assay estimated nucleated cell counts. Clones were sequenced by immunoSEQ multiplex PCR, and TCRdb holds only the in-frame ones, with some missing. The D gene and trimming were derived from the DNA, and the V and J assignments and clone size from that table. The sample includes approximately 200,000 clones, around 90% seen only once; the top ten take approximately 1.1%. The CDR3 runs to 15 residues. Germline V CDR1 and CDR2: MDHEN, SYDVKM. After removal of 3 bases from V and 3 bases from J, the junction contained 6 bases not matched to a gene. Recovered participants had two consecutive negative NP/OP PCR tests, healthcare professional clearance, or symptom resolution.

The genes are TRBV28 and TRBJ2-7, with 9 bases lining up with TRBD1. The sequenced sample consisted of PBMCs or T cells enriched from blood (not recorded which). This receptor was taken from a man younger than 40 who had recovered from COVID-19. This chain's CDR3 is CASSFQDRGDYEQYF. CDR3 bases: TGTGCCAGCAGTTTCCAGGACAGGGGAGACTACGAGCAGTACTTC.